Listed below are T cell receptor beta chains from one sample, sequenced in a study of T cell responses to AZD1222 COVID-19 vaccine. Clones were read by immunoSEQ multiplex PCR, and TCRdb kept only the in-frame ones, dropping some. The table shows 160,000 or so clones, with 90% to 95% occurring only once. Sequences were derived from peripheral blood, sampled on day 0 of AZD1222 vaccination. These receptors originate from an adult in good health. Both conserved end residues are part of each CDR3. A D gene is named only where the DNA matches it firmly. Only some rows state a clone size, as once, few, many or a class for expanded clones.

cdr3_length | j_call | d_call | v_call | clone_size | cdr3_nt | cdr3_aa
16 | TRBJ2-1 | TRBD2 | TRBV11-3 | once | TGTGCCAGCAGCCCGGCCGGGACTAGCTCATATAATGAGCAGTTCTTC | CASSPAGTSSYNEQFF
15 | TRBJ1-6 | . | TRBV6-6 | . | TGTGCCAGCAGTTACTCGGGTGCTTATAATTCACCCCTCCACTTT | CASSYSGAYNSPLHF
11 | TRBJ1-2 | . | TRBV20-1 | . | TGCAGTGCTAGGGATTTATATGGCTACACCTTC | CSARDLYGYTF
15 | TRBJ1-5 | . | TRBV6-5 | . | TGTGCCAGCAGTCCAACGGGACACCGCAATCAGCCCCAGCATTTT | CASSPTGHRNQPQHF
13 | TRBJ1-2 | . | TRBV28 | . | TGTGCCAGCAGTTTGGGGGCGCGATATGGCTACACCTTC | CASSLGARYGYTF
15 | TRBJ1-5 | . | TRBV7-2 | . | TGTGCCAGCAGCTTAGACTCAGGGGCGAATCAGCCCCAGCATTTT | CASSLDSGANQPQHF
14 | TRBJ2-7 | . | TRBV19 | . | TGTGCCAGTAGTATAAAAGGGACTTTCTACGAGCAGTACTTC | CASSIKGTFYEQYF
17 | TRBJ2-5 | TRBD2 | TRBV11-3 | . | TGTGCCAGCAGCCGGGGACTAGCGGGGGGCATACAAGAGACCCAGTACTTC | CASSRGLAGGIQETQYF
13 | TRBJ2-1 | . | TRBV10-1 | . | TGCGCCAGCAGTGGGGACCTATACAATGAGCAGTTCTTC | CASSGDLYNEQFF
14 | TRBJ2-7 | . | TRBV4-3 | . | TGCGCCAGCAGCCAAGACCGGTATTCCTACGAGCAGTACTTC | CASSQDRYSYEQYF
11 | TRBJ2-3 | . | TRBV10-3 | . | TGTGCCATCAGTTACGCAGATACGCAGTATTTT | CAISYADTQYF
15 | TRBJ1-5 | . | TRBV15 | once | TGTGCCACCAGCAGAGATCTTGTGGGGGGACAGCCCCAGCATTTT | CATSRDLVGGQPQHF
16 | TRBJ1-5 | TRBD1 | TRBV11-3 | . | TGTGCCAAGAGGGGACAGGGGGAAGGGAGCAATCAGCCCCAGCATTTT | CAKRGQGEGSNQPQHF
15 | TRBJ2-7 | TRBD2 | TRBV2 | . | TGTGCCAGCAGTGAAGTGACTAGCGGGGGGAGCGAGCAGTACTTC | CASSEVTSGGSEQYF
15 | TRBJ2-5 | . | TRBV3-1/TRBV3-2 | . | TGTGCCAGCAGCCGGGTTAGGGGGTCCCAAGAGACCCAGTACTTC | CASSRVRGSQETQYF
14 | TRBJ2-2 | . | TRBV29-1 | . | TGCAGCGTTGAGAAAGCGACGAACACCGGGGAGCTGTTTTTT | CSVEKATNTGELFF
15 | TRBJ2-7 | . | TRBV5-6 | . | TGTGCCAGCAGCGGAATCCGGGACAACCCCTACGAGCAGTACTTC | CASSGIRDNPYEQYF
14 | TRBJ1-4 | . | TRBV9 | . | TGTGCCAGCAGCTATGACAGCACTAATGAAAAACTGTTTTTT | CASSYDSTNEKLFF
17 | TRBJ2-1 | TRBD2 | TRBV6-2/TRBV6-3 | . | TGTGCCAGCAGTAGAGGGGGAGCGGGAGTAAGCTACAATGAGCAGTTCTTC | CASSRGGAGVSYNEQFF
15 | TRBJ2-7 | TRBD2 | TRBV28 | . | TGTGCCAGCAGTGACACTAGCGGGGGGGTTTACGAGCAGTACTTC | CASSDTSGGVYEQYF
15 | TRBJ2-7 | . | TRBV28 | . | TGTGCCAGCAGTCCCCACGGGGGAGTTAGCTACGAGCAGTACTTC | CASSPHGGVSYEQYF
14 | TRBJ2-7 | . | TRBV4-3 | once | TGCGCCAGCAGCCAAGATTTCACCAGCAGCGAGCAGTACTTC | CASSQDFTSSEQYF
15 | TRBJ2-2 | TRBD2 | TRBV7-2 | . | TGTGCCAGCAGCCCCTGGAGCGGGGGGAACGGGGAGCTGTTTTTT | CASSPWSGGNGELFF